This TCR beta chain originates from a study of shared clonotypes between healthy human individuals (TCRdb year 2020). In the study overall: The cohort included three men and a couple of women between 18 and 49 years of age. For each donor, three plates each were used for CD4 naive and CD4 memory, two plates were used for CD8 naive, and one plate was used for CD8 memory. To estimate repertoire size and how much clonotype sharing occurs between individuals, the study deeply sequenced the blood TCR repertoires of 5 or 6 healthy adults. To increase sequencing depth and limit assay-specific biases, different laboratories used diverse techniques to prepare libraries and sequence TCR repertoires. Per donor, leukapheresis produced somewhere between about 0.94 and 9 billion PBMCs.

The cysteine opens and the phenylalanine closes a CDR3 of 17 amino acids. The kept DNA is CDR3 alone, 51 bases in frame from the first base. Sequences SGDLS (CDR1) and YYNGEE (CDR2) are obtained from the germline V gene. After removal of 4 bases from V and 2 bases from J, the junction retains 10 bases not matched to a gene. CD8 naive samples were CD45RO-negative cells positively selected for CCR7, giving a CD45RA+CCR7+ population that excluded TemRA cells. The donors were healthy, HIV-negative adults who had no recently reported acute infections or vaccinations. Only Caucasian adults living in Nashville, Tennessee, USA were represented among the donors. After blood collection by leukapheresis, PBMCs were isolated using Ficoll-Histopaque density gradient centrifugation and then cryopreserved in the vapor phase of liquid nitrogen. Analytical flow cytometry was used to check the purity and quantity of every magnetically sorted T cell population. Genomic DNA was isolated from every sorted fraction and measured by UV absorbance on a Nanodrop 2000c.

Of note for this clone: What antigen it recognizes has not been identified. There are no base qualities to consult, and no much larger clone falls within one base.

TCR CDR3 regions were amplified from genomic DNA by multiplex PCR using the deep immunoSEQ assay. Extracted genomic DNA from each cell subset was distributed evenly across all wells of several immunoSEQ 96-well plates, and each plate was treated as a replicate. For sorted subsets, about 220 ng of genomic DNA, equivalent to around 29,000 T cell genomes, went into each replicate PCR. The purified libraries were quantified using a Qubit 3.0 fluorometer, sized with a Bioanalyzer 2100, and then quantified again using the KAPA Library Quantification kit. Each immunoSEQ 96-well plate was sequenced on its own single-read 150-cycle Illumina NextSeq 550 flow cell. On the authors' methods: The immunoSEQ output contained only junctional sequences without quality scores, so filtering could not match that applied to full-length reads. To assign V/J genes and CDR3, sequences were annotated using PyIR, a Python wrapper for IgBLAST v1.9, with IMGT germline references. Reads with weak V/J assignments (E-value above 1e-6), missing CDR3, stop codons, out-of-frame junctions, or ambiguous translated residues were removed. A V3J clonotype was defined by an identical inferred V gene, J gene, and CDR3 amino acid sequence. The percentage overlap between two repertoires was calculated by dividing the number of shared unique clonotypes by the size of the smaller repertoire. RTK rarefaction, the Chao1 estimator, and Recon v2.1 estimates of unobserved clonotypes were used to assess repertoire richness. Generation probabilities for all TCRbeta clonotypes obtained by the gDNA method from a handful of donors were computed using OLGA. TCRdb provides this immuneACCESS table in a form limited to in-frame rearrangements. Some clones are lacking; in checked studies, under half of them reflect an unresolved V gene, and why the rest are absent is not known. The V and J calls and clone size were taken over from that table, and D and trimming were inferred from the DNA. The sample table holds 800,000 or so clones, of which around 96% were seen once. Under 0.3% of the sample rests with the top ten.

General findings and caveats noted by the study authors: Only blood was sampled, and tissue TCR repertoires likely differ from those in blood. Around 5.4% of naive CD4, 3% to 3.5% of naive CD8, about 2.1% of memory CD4, and about 0.4% of memory CD8 clonotypes were shared across several donors. Incomplete sequencing was indicated by rarefaction of sorted-subset datasets, despite the large sequencing depth. Pairwise subsampling indicated that sequencing depth was expected to affect the degree of clonotype sharing among donors. Compared with non-shared clonotypes, the clonotypes found in all four sorted-subset donors had higher generation probabilities. Because the study included only a small number of donors, the genetic and exposure-history diversity represented was limited. Larger estimated clonotype richness was generally found for naive subsets than for memory subsets.

The TCR originated in a man between 25 and 39 years old in good health. The rearrangement combines TRBV9 with TRBJ1-3; TRBD1 fits 9 bases in the junction. The sample taken for sequencing was naive CD8+ T cells sorted from blood. The cell subset or site label here, explained by the study, means: CD45RA+CCR7+. The DNA reads as follows: TGTGCCAGCAGCCGTGCACCGGGACAGGGAACTGGAAACACCATATATTTT. This yields the protein CASSRAPGQGTGNTIYF.